A selection of T cell receptor beta chains follows, all from one sample in a study of CD8+ T cells in alopecia areata. The data were produced by immunoSEQ multiplex PCR, yet TCRdb's version contains in-frame clones alone and is incomplete. This sample has about 120,000 clones; about 54% occur once, and the top ten carry nearly 30%. Sequencing was performed on CD8+ T cells sorted from blood, taken at week 4, from a patient treated with tofacitinib. These receptors were obtained from a human donor with alopecia areata. Each CDR3 is given with its conserved first and last residue. Fields, in order: V gene, D gene, J gene, clone size, CDR3 DNA, CDR3 protein. D genes are given only for firm matches. Where a row states a size, it is once, few, many or the class of an expanded clone; other rows omit it.

TRBV2,TRBD1,TRBJ2-3,few,TGTGCCAGCGGCGACAGGGATTACCCAGATACGCAGTATTTT,CASGDRDYPDTQYF
TRBV15,-,TRBJ2-5,-,TGTGCCACCAGCAGCCTTCCAGGGGATTTCGGAGAGACCCAGTACTTC,CATSSLPGDFGETQYF
TRBV29-1,TRBD1,TRBJ1-1,few,TGCAGGGACGGGACAGGGGTGAACACTGAAGCTTTCTTT,CRDGTGVNTEAFF
TRBV10-3,-,TRBJ2-5,-,TGTGCCATCAGTGAGTCGGCAGGGTCGGGGGAGACCCAGTACTTC,CAISESAGSGETQYF
TRBV5-1,TRBD1,TRBJ2-7,few,TGCGCCAGCAGCTTGGGACAGGGGGCAACCTACGAGCAGTACTTC,CASSLGQGATYEQYF
TRBV7-9,TRBD1,TRBJ2-7,-,TGTGCCAGCAGCCACCGGGACAGCTCCTACGAGCAGTACTTC,CASSHRDSSYEQYF
TRBV5-6,-,TRBJ2-3,-,TGTGCCAGCAGCTTTGGGGATACGCAGTATTTT,CASSFGDTQYF
TRBV30,-,TRBJ2-2,-,TGTGCCTGGAACGGGTTGCGAGAGGAGCTGTTTTTT,CAWNGLREELFF
TRBV11-2,TRBD2,TRBJ2-5,-,TGTGCCAGCAGCTTAGTGTCCGGGTCCAGCGGGGGGCCGGAAGAGACCCAGTACTTC,CASSLVSGSSGGPEETQYF
TRBV27,-,TRBJ1-2,few,TGTGCCAGCAGGTACCGGGGCGAAGGGAATGGCTACACCTTC,CASRYRGEGNGYTF
TRBV18,TRBD1,TRBJ2-7,-,TGTGCCAGCTCAGGGACAGACACGATTGAGCAGTACTTC,CASSGTDTIEQYF
TRBV27,-,TRBJ1-5,few,TGTGCCAGCAGTTTCTACGCACGAGGGCAGCCCCAGCATTTT,CASSFYARGQPQHF
TRBV5-1,-,TRBJ2-3,-,TGCGCCAGCAGCTTGATCCCAAGCACAGATACGCAGTATTTT,CASSLIPSTDTQYF
TRBV23-1,-,TRBJ2-7,-,TGCGCCAGCAGTCAACGGGGGTTACCCTACGAGCAGTACTTC,CASSQRGLPYEQYF
TRBV6-5,-,TRBJ2-2,-,TGTGCCAGCAGTTACGGCGGGACCTACACCGGGGAGCTGTTTTTT,CASSYGGTYTGELFF
TRBV7-8,TRBD1,TRBJ2-7,-,TGTGCCAGCAGCGAGATTGGACAGGGCTACGAGCAGTACTTC,CASSEIGQGYEQYF
TRBV27,TRBD2,TRBJ2-7,-,TGTGCCAGCAGTCCCCGACTAGCGGGGGTCTCCTACGAGCAGTACTTC,CASSPRLAGVSYEQYF
TRBV30,-,TRBJ1-1,few,TGTGCCTGGAGTCCCGGACAGCGGAACACTGAAGCTTTCTTT,CAWSPGQRNTEAFF
TRBV4-1,TRBD2,TRBJ2-5,-,TGCGCCAGCAGCCGCCCGACTAGCGGTGACAAAGAGACCCAGTACTTC,CASSRPTSGDKETQYF
TRBV7-3,TRBD2,TRBJ2-5,-,TGTGCCAGCAGCCCGGGGGGGCAAGAGACCCAGTACTTC,CASSPGGQETQYF
TRBV30,-,TRBJ2-3,few,TGTGCCTGGAGTGTAGGTCCGGGACCAACGAATACGCAGTATTTT,CAWSVGPGPTNTQYF
TRBV7-8,-,TRBJ2-7,-,TGTGCCAGCAGCCTCTACAGGGAAAGGCAGTACTTC,CASSLYRERQYF
TRBV29-1,-,TRBJ2-7,few,TGCAGCGTTGAAGATCAGAGACTCGCCACCTACGAGCAGTACTTC,CSVEDQRLATYEQYF
TRBV30,TRBD1,TRBJ2-7,-,TGTGCCTGGAAGAGGGACAGCTACGAGCAGTACTTC,CAWKRDSYEQYF